This paragraph reports one TCR beta chain. Antigen specificity is unknown. With 6 bases removed from V and 3 bases from J, the gap between germline ends came to 9 bases. The CDR3 contains 12 residues. Germline-derived CDR1 and CDR2 are MNHEY and SVGEGT. Method: immunoSEQ multiplex PCR; TCRdb's copy keeps in-frame clones and lacks some. The sample lists 68,000 or so clones; about 80% were seen once. These data are taken from a study of T cell responses to AZD1222 COVID-19 vaccine. Study-wide points: At 160-218 and 743-854, vaccine-associated CD4 TCRs were dominant, and they spanned spike. Possibly, clonal diversity was underestimated; donors were largely white British and included more females.

Sequenced here: peripheral blood, sampled on day 0 of AZD1222 vaccination. The sequence derives from an adult in good health. The gene calls are TRBV6-2 or TRBV6-3 and TRBJ2-7; tentative D call: TRBD2 (5 bases). CDR3 loop: CASSPGNYEQYF. The DNA of the CDR3 is TGTGCCAGCAGCCCCGGGAACTACGAGCAGTACTTC.